This record covers a single TCR beta chain. The record originates from a study of blood T cell repertoires in COVID-19. Original processing notes: Amplifying reference gene primers gave estimates of nucleated cell counts. Profiling relied on immunoSEQ multiplex PCR, and the TCRdb table lists in-frame clones only, not all of them. V and J calls and clone size are given by that table; D and trimming were obtained from the DNA. The table includes about 190,000 clones, 84% detected once. The CDR3 contains 15 residues. V lost 3 bases, J lost 10 bases, and 10 bases stayed unmatched. Looked up from germline, CDR1 is PRHDT and CDR2 is FYEKMQ (reference sequence).

Sequencing was performed on peripheral blood. The J gene is TRBJ2-1, the V gene TRBV13; TRBD2 agrees at 9 bases. The source is a human donor in a cohort sampled during active COVID-19. The CDR3 loop reads CASSFFAGGPGEQFF. The CDR3 DNA is TGTGCCAGCAGCTTCTTTGCGGGAGGGCCCGGGGAGCAGTTCTTC.